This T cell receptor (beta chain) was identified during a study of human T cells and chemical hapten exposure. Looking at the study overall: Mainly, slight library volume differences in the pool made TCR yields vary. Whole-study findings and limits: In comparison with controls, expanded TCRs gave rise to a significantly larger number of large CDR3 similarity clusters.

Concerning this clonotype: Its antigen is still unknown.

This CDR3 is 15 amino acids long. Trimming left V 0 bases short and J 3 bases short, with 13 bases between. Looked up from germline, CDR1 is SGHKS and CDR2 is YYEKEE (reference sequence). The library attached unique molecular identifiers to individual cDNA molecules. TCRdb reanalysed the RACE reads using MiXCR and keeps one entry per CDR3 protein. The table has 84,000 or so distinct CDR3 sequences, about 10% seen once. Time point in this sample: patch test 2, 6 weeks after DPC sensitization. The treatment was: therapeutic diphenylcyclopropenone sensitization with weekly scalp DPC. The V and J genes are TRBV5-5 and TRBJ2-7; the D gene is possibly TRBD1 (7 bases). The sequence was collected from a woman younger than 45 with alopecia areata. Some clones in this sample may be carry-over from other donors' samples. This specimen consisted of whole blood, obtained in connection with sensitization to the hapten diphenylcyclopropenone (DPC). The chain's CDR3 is CASSLEGARGYEQYF. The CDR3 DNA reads TGTGCCAGCAGCTTGGAGGGGGCGCGGGGCTACGAGCAGTACTTC.